A single sample is the source of the 29 T cell receptor beta chains below, sequenced in a study of blood T cells in healthy people across ages. Then a second PCR, running roughly 6 to 11 cycles, was carried out with a sample-barcoded 5' primer and a J-beta primer mix. TCRdb re-called the 5' RACE reads with MiXCR, one entry per CDR3 protein. The data show 730,000 or so distinct CDR3 sequences, 40% to 45% seen once. The sequenced sample consisted of blood. All receptors derive from a man aged 80 or over in good health.

This clonotype was seen more than once but under ten times. The CDR3, as DNA: TGTGCCAGCAGCCGCGGACAGGGTGGGGGCACTGAAGCTTTCTTT. Residues: CASSRGQGGGTEAFF. V usage is TRBV7-2 and J usage is TRBJ1-1, with TRBD1 matching 8 bases. From germline, CDR1 is SGHTA and CDR2 FQGNSA. The CDR3 is 15 amino acids. Germline trimming cut 5 bases from V and 4 bases from J; bases unmatched to any gene: 9.

The chain carries TRBV18 and TRBJ2-2, with unresolved D. Trimming took 2 bases from V and 8 from J, leaving 9 bases between them. CDR1 and CDR2 (germline): KGHSH, LQKENI. This CDR3 is 13 amino acids long. The CDR3 region has the DNA TGTGCCAGCTCACCAAATTCCCGGGGGGAGCTGTTTTTT. As protein: CASSPNSRGELFF.

This clonotype was detected a few times. A junction end diverges from the germline sequence, so it may reflect a read error. The chain recombines TRBV7-2 with TRBJ2-3; a weak D match, TRBD2 (5 bases). Germline CDR1 reads SGHTA; CDR2 reads FQGNSA. The CDR3 loop spans 15 amino acids. Here the CDR3 DNA reads TGTGCCAGCAGCCAATCACTAGAACGCACAGATACGCGGTATTTT. This encodes CASSQSLERTDTRYF.

With regard to this clonotype: An end of the junction does not agree with germline; a read error may underlie this. This sequence joins TRBV20-1 and TRBJ2-5, with 10 bases fitting TRBD2. The CDR3 is 15 residues long. Germline assignment: CDR1 DFQATT and CDR2 SNEGSKA (reference sequence). CDR3 bases: TGCAGTGCAAGAGAGTATCTAGCGGGAGAATACAAGCAGAACTTC. Residues: CSAREYLAGEYKQNF.

The chain joins TRBV7-8 to TRBJ1-2; D ambiguous. The germline V gene encodes CDR1 SGHVS and CDR2 FQNEAQ. The CDR3 is 15 residues long. Trimming took off 1 base at V and 7 bases at J, with 16 bases between the two ends. The DNA for the CDR3 is TGTGCCAGCAGCTTAGATCGGAGGAAAACGGGTGGCTACACCTTC. It is translated as CASSLDRRKTGGYTF.

This clonotype was seen only a few times. This chain links TRBV7-2 with TRBJ2-7; D gene uncertain. The CDR3 runs to 15 residues. Deletions cut 3 bases from V and 3 bases from J, with 15 bases between. Looked up from germline, CDR1 is SGHTA and CDR2 is FQGNSA. The CDR3 bases are TGTGCCAGCAGCTTGGATGCCCCCGGTGACTACGAGCAGTACTTC. It specifies CASSLDAPGDYEQYF.

The V and J genes are TRBV12-3 or TRBV12-4 and TRBJ2-7, with D unclear. The J call is in doubt because the DNA end fits TRBJ2-4 better. The CDR3 extends over 16 amino acids. The CDR3 DNA follows: TGTGCCAGCAGTTTTGGCAGTCGGAAGGATCGAAACATTCAGTACTTC. Translation: CASSFGSRKDRNIQYF.

The chain carries TRBV7-2 and TRBJ2-1; 8 bases agree with TRBD1. Germline CDR1 is SGHTA and CDR2 is FQGNSA. Germline trimming cut 5 bases from V and 2 bases from J; bases unmatched to any gene: 11. The CDR3 runs 17 residues. Here the CDR3 reads CASSPRPRTGTYNEQFF. Here the CDR3 DNA reads TGTGCCAGCAGCCCACGACCGAGGACAGGGACCTACAATGAGCAGTTCTTC.

The rearrangement uses TRBV4-1 and TRBJ1-5; maybe TRBD1 (6 bases). Trimming pared 2 bases from V and 3 bases from J, leaving 11 bases between. Germline CDR1 MGHRA, CDR2 YSYEKL. This CDR3 has 15 residues. The CDR3, as DNA: TGCGCCAGCAGCCAAACCCCAGGGGACAATCAGCCCCAGCATTTT. It is translated as CASSQTPGDNQPQHF.

The chain uses TRBV6-1 and TRBJ2-4, with D possibly being TRBD2 (6 bases). Trimming pared 9 bases from V and 10 bases from J, leaving 19 bases between. CDR1 MNHNS and CDR2 SASEGT come from the germline V gene. The CDR3 loop spans 13 amino acids. In nucleotides, the CDR3 is TGTGCCAGTAGGGAGACTAGACCTAGTATTCAGTACTTC. Translating it yields CASRETRPSIQYF.

This clonotype appeared many times. This chain uses TRBV7-2 with TRBJ1-4, with a tentative D call TRBD1 (5 bases). Looked up from germline, CDR1 is SGHTA and CDR2 is FQGNSA. V was shortened by 1 base and J by 7 bases, with 13 bases between the two germline ends. This CDR3 spans 15 amino acids. Here the CDR3 DNA reads TGTGCCAGCAGCTTAGGAGGGGCAGGGAGTGAAAAACTGTTTTTT. Translated: CASSLGGAGSEKLFF.

This clonotype was seen at least ten times. The chain recombines TRBV20-1 with TRBJ1-1; TRBD1 matches at 8 bases. Germline V gene sequence: CDR1 DFQATT, CDR2 SNEGSKA (reference sequence). The CDR3 runs 14 residues. Losses at the gene ends were 2 bases for V and 11 bases for J; bases not matched to a gene: 13. CDR3 residues: CSARLTVRGQRAFF. The CDR3 bases are TGCAGTGCTAGACTAACCGTCAGGGGGCAAAGGGCTTTCTTT.

The table lists this clonotype with a count of one. The chain joins TRBV6-1 to TRBJ2-1, with TRBD2 matching 9 bases. The CDR3 extends over 16 amino acids. After removal of 5 bases from V and 5 bases from J, the junction contained 10 bases not matched to a gene. CDR1 MNHNS and CDR2 SASEGT come from the germline V gene. CDR3 amino acids: CASSTHGLATNNEQFF. As DNA, the CDR3 is TGTGCCAGCAGTACCCATGGACTAGCGACTAACAATGAGCAGTTCTTC.

The V call is TRBV9, the J call TRBJ2-7; 7 nucleotides align to TRBD1. Losses at the gene ends were 3 bases for V and 5 bases for J; bases not matched to a gene: 8. CDR1 is SGDLS and CDR2 is YYNGEE in the germline V gene. The CDR3 has 14 amino acids. The CDR3 DNA follows: TGTGCCAGCAGCGCCAGGGGGTGGCTAAACGAGCAGTACTTC. It codes for CASSARGWLNEQYF.

This clonotype was seen at least ten times. The chain carries TRBV29-1 and TRBJ2-3; perhaps D is TRBD1 or TRBD2 (5 bases each). The CDR3 is 15 residues long. Trimming left V 0 bases short and J 5 bases short, with 15 bases between. CDR1 is SQVTM and CDR2 is ANQGSEA in the germline V gene. In nucleotides, the CDR3 is TGCAGCGTTGAAGATAGGAGGCAGGGAAAAGATACGCAGTATTTT. It translates to CSVEDRRQGKDTQYF.

V gene TRBV21-1 combines with J gene TRBJ2-7; the D call of TRBD1 is as the table states it, not checked on the DNA. TRBV21-1 is an annotated pseudogene. The CDR3 length is 17 residues. CDR3 in DNA: TGTGCCAGCAGCTCTCCCCGTGGGGACAGCTTATTCGACGAGCAGTACTTC. Amino acids: CASSSPRGDSLFDEQYF.

CDR3 protein: CSGKSGNGNIQYF. The CDR3 bases are TGCAGCGGTAAAAGCGGGAATGGGAACATTCAGTACTTC. This rearrangement joins TRBV29-1 to TRBJ2-4; TRBD2 aligns across 7 bases. The CDR3 totals 13 residues. V gave up 7 bases and J gave up 7 bases; unmatched junction bases: 10. Per the germline V gene, CDR1 is SQVTM and CDR2 is ANQGSEA.

V usage is TRBV7-2 and J usage is TRBJ2-2; no clear D. Germline V gene lookup returns CDR1 SGHTA and CDR2 FQGNSA. Trimming cost V 8 bases and J 2 bases, with 12 bases left between them. The CDR3 sequence is 14 residues long. CDR3 nucleotide sequence: TGTGCCAGCCAGATGGCCACCAACACCGGGGAGCTGTTTTTT. Protein: CASQMATNTGELFF.

This clonotype occurred a few times. The J gene is TRBJ2-1, the V gene TRBV20-1, with 10 bases that match TRBD2. The CDR3 length is 19 residues. Germline CDR1 and CDR2: DFQATT and SNEGSKA (reference sequence). The V and J ends lost 2 bases and 2 bases, in that order; junction bases with no gene match: 15. The DNA for the CDR3 is TGCAGTGCTAGACATCCTTATGCTAGCGGGAGACCTGCCTACAATGAGCAGTTCTTC. Its translation is CSARHPYASGRPAYNEQFF.

At least ten counts were recorded for this clonotype. The CDR3 sequence is CASSVGAPRGGGLTQYF. The CDR3 DNA follows: TGTGCCAGCAGCGTAGGGGCCCCTCGAGGGGGGGGGTTAACGCAGTATTTT. The gene calls are TRBV9 and TRBJ2-3; TRBD2 might be the D (7 bases). V was shortened by 0 bases and J by 9 bases, with 23 bases between the two germline ends. In germline, CDR1 is SGDLS, CDR2 YYNGEE. The CDR3 is made up of 17 amino acids.

V gene TRBV5-4 combines with J gene TRBJ1-6, with TRBD1 identical over 8 bases. CDR1 and CDR2 (germline): SGHNT, YYREEE (reference sequence). V was pared by 2 bases and J by 11 bases, with 0 bases of the junction left unmatched. CDR3 size: 12 residues. Written as DNA, the CDR3 is TGTGCCAGCAGCTTACAGGGGGCACCCCTCCACTTT. It yields the protein CASSLQGAPLHF.

A few counts support this clonotype. The chain recombines TRBV5-1 with TRBJ2-2, with 10 nucleotides matching TRBD2. CDR1 and CDR2 (germline): SGHRS, YFSETQ. CDR3 length: 15 amino acids. Trimming took 1 base from V and 5 from J; bases not matched to a gene: 2. Written as DNA, the CDR3 is TGCGCCAGCAGCTTGAGCGGGAGGGAAACCGGGGAGCTGTTTTTT. Its translation: CASSLSGRETGELFF.

This clonotype appeared a few times. V gene TRBV5-6 combines with J gene TRBJ2-7; tentative D call: TRBD1 (5 bases). Germline V gene lookup returns CDR1 SGHDT and CDR2 YYEEEE. The CDR3 loop spans 16 amino acids. Trimming stripped 2 bases from V and 0 bases from J, with 15 bases between. The CDR3 DNA follows: TGTGCCAGCAGCTTCTTCCGACAGTGGAACTCCTACGAGCAGTACTTC. This gives the protein CASSFFRQWNSYEQYF. Looking up the rest from reference TRBV5-6 and TRBJ2-7 gives the full variable domain: DAGVTQSPTHLIKTRGQQVTLRCSPKSGHDTVSWYQQALGQGPQFIFQYYEEEERQRGNFPDRFSGHQFPNYSSELNVNALLLGDSALYLCASSFFRQWNSYEQYFGPGTRLTVT.

The chain carries TRBV7-8 and TRBJ1-1; D ambiguous. Germline lookup yields CDR1 SGHVS and CDR2 FQNEAQ. CDR3 length: 13 amino acids. Between the trimmed V and J ends, which lost 5 bases and 4 bases, there was a span of 11 bases. The CDR3 region is CASSATQVTEAFF. CDR3 sequence (DNA): TGTGCCAGCAGCGCGACGCAGGTCACTGAAGCTTTCTTT.

This clonotype has just a few counts. The V and J genes are TRBV3-1 and TRBJ2-1; 8 positions match TRBD1. V was clipped by 5 bases and J by 4 bases; unmatched bases: 7. Germline V lookup: CDR1 LGHDT, CDR2 YNNKEL (reference sequence). This CDR3 contains 15 residues. The DNA for the CDR3 is TGTGCCAGCAGCTCTCACAGGGGGATGTACAATGAGCAGTTCTTC. This gives the protein CASSSHRGMYNEQFF.

Remarks on this clonotype: This may be a read error: a much more frequent sequence differs by one nucleotide. The rearrangement joins TRBV7-2 to TRBJ2-1; 9 bases match TRBD2. The closer fit of TRBJ2-7 to the DNA end suggests the J call may be wrong. Germline CDR1 is SGHTA and CDR2 is FQGNSA. The CDR3 has 16 amino acids. The CDR3, as DNA: TGTGCCAGCAGCCAGCTAGGGCGGGGGGGGTACAATGAGCAGTACTTC. This gives the protein CASSQLGRGGYNEQYF.

This clonotype was observed a handful of times. The rearrangement uses TRBV24-1 and TRBJ2-7; TRBD1 might be the D (5 bases). In germline, CDR1 is KGHDR, CDR2 SFDVKD. Trimming shortened V by 7 bases and J by 9 bases, and 15 bases separated the two germline ends. There are 12 residues in the CDR3. CDR3 in amino acids: CATRDAAGWQYF. The DNA of the CDR3 is TGTGCCACCAGGGATGCGGCAGGGTGGCAGTACTTC.

The V and J genes are TRBV29-1 and TRBJ1-2, with D unresolved. V was shortened by 4 bases and J by 2 bases, with 11 bases between the two germline ends. Germline V gene sequence: CDR1 SQVTM, CDR2 ANQGSEA. CDR3 length: 13 amino acids. CDR3 sequence reads: CSVAEGLNYGYTF. In nucleotides, the CDR3 is TGCAGCGTTGCGGAAGGGTTAAACTATGGCTACACCTTC.

The gene calls are TRBV20-1 and TRBJ2-5; D may match TRBD1 or TRBD2 (5 bases each). The end of the DNA aligns better with TRBJ2-7, so the J call may be wrong. Germline V lookup: CDR1 DFQATT, CDR2 SNEGSKA (reference sequence). The CDR3 loop spans 12 amino acids. The CDR3 sequence is CSVSGRDHEQYF. CDR3 DNA: TGCAGTGTGTCAGGACGGGACCACGAGCAGTACTTC.